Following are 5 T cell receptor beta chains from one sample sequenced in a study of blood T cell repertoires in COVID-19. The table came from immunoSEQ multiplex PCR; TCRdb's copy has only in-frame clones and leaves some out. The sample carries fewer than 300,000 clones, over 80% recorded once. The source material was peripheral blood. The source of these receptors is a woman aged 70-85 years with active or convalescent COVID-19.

The CDR3 reads CASSQGQGEETQYF. CDR3 coding DNA: TGTGCCAGCAGCCAGGGACAGGGTGAAGAGACCCAGTACTTC. The V call is TRBV7-8, the J call TRBJ2-5, with 9 nucleotides matching TRBD1. Per germline, CDR1 SGHVS and CDR2 FQNEAQ. Germline trimming cut 5 bases from V and 3 bases from J; bases unmatched to any gene: 4. The CDR3 has 14 amino acids.

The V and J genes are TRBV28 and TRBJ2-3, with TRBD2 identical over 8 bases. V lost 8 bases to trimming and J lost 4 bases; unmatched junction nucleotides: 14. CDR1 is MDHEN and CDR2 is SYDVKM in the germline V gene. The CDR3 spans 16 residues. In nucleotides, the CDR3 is TGTGCCAGCGGAGGCGTGGGAGCGGGAGTTTCAGATACGCAGTATTTT. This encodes CASGGVGAGVSDTQYF.

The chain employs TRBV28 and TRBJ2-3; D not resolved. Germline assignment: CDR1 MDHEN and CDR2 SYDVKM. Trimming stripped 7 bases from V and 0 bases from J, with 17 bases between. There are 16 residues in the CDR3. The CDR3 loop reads CASTPSETSSTDTQYF. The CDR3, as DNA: TGTGCCAGCACCCCCTCCGAGACATCCAGCACAGATACGCAGTATTTT.

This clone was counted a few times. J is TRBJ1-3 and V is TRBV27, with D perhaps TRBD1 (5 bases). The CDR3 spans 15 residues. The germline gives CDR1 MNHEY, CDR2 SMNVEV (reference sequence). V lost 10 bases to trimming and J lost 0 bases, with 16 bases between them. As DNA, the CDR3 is TGTGCCAACCCCACGCCGGGGGACTCTGGAAACACCATATATTTT. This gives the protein CANPTPGDSGNTIYF.

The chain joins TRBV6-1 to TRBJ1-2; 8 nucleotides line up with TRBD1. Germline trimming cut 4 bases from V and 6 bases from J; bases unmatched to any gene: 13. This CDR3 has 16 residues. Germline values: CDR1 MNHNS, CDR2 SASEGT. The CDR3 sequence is CASSANRGQGSDGYTF. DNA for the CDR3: TGTGCCAGCAGTGCAAACCGCGGACAGGGAAGTGATGGCTACACCTTC.